What follows describes a single T cell receptor beta chain. Trimming removed 3 bases at V and 7 bases at J, with 9 bases between. The CDR3 runs 12 residues. The germline CDR1 and CDR2 sequences are SGHAT and FQNNGV. This record comes from a study of cytomegalovirus exposure and HLA in healthy donors. Using immunoSEQ multiplex PCR, the repertoire was profiled, and TCRdb retains in-frame clones only, with some absent. The sample lists 300,000 to 450,000 clones, roughly 89% seen once, with 0.83% in the top ten. The chain couples TRBV11-2 to TRBJ1-1; D may be TRBD1 (5 bases). The specimen was PBMCs. This receptor was identified in a woman between 18 and 30 years old in good health and CMV-seronegative. Here the CDR3 DNA reads TGTGCCAGCAGCTTGGGGCGAGATGAAGCTTTCTTT. The encoded protein is CASSLGRDEAFF.